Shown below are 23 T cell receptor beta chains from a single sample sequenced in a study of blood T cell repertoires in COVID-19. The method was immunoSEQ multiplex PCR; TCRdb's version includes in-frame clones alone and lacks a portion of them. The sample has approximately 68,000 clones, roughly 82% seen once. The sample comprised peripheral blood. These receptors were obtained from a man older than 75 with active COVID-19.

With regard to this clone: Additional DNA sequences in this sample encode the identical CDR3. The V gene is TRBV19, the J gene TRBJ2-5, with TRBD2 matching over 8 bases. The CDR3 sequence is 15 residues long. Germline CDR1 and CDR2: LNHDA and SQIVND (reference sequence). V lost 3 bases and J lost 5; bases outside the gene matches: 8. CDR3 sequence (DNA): TGTGCCAGTAGTATCGGGGGGGCCGGACAGGAGACCCAGTACTTC. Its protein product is CASSIGGAGQETQYF.

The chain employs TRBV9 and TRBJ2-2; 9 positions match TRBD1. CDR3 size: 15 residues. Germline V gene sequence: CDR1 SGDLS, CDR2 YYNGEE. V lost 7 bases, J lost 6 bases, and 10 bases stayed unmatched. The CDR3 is CASQIGTGRAGELFF. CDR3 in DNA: TGTGCCAGCCAAATCGGGACAGGGCGGGCCGGGGAGCTGTTTTTT.

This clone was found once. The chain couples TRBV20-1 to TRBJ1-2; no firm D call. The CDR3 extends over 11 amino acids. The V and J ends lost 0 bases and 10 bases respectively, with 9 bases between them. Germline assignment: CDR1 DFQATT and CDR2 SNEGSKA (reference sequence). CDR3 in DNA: TGCAGTGCTAGAGATAAGGAGTTCTACACCTTC. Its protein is CSARDKEFYTF.

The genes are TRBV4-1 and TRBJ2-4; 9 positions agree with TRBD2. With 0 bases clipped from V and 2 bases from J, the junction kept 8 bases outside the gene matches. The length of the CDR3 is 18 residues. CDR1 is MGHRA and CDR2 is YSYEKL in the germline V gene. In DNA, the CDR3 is TGCGCCAGCAGCCAAGATAATTTGCGGGAGGGGACCAAAAACATTCAGTACTTC. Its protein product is CASSQDNLREGTKNIQYF.

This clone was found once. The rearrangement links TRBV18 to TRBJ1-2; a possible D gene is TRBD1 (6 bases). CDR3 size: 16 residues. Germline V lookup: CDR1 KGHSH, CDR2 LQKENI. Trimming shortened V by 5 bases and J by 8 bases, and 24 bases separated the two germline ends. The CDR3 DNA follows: TGTGCCAGCTCAACCTATACATCTTCACAGGGCGAAGGCTACACCTTC. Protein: CASSTYTSSQGEGYTF.

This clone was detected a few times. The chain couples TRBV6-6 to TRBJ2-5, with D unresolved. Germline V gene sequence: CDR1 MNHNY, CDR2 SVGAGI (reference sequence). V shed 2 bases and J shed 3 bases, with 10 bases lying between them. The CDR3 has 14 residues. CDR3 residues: CASSYSNREETQYF. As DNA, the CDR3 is TGTGCCAGCAGTTACAGCAACAGAGAAGAGACCCAGTACTTC.

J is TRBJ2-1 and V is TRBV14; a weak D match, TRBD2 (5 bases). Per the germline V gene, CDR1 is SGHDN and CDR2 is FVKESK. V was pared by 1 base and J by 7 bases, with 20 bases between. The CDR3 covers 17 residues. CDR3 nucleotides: TGTGCCAGCAGCCAAGTACGACGGTTCGGGAACGCGAATGAGCAGTTCTTC. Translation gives CASSQVRRFGNANEQFF.

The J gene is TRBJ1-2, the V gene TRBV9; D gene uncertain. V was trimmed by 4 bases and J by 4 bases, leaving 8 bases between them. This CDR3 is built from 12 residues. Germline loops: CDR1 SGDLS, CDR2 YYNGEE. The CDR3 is CASSRDPYGYTF. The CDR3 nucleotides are TGTGCCAGCAGCCGGGATCCCTATGGCTACACCTTC. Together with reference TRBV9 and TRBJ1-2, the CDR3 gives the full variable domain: DSGVTQTPKHLITATGQRVTLRCSPRSGDLSVYWYQQSLDQGLQFLIQYYNGEERAKGNILERFSAQQFPDLHSELNLSSLELGDSALYFCASSRDPYGYTFGSGTRLTVV.

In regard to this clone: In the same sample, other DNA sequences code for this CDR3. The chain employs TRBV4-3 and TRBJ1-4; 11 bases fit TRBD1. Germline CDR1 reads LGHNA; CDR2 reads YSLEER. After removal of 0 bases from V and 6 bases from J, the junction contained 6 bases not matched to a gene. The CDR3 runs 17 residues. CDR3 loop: CASSQDTGQGAHEKLFF. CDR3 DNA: TGCGCCAGCAGCCAAGATACCGGACAGGGGGCGCATGAAAAACTGTTTTTT.

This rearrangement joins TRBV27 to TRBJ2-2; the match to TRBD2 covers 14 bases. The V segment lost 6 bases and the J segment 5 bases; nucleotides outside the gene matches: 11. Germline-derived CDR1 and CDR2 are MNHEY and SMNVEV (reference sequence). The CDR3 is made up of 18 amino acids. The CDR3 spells CASSRGLAGGWNTGELFF. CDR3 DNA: TGTGCCAGCAGCCGAGGACTAGCGGGAGGTTGGAATACCGGGGAGCTGTTTTTT.

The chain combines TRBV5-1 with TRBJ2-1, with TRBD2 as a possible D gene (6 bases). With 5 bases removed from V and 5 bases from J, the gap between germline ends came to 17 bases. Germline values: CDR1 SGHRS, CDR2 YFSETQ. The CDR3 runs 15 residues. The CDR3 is CASSSRESGDNEQFF. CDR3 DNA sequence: TGCGCCAGCAGTTCACGGGAGAGCGGAGACAATGAGCAGTTCTTC.

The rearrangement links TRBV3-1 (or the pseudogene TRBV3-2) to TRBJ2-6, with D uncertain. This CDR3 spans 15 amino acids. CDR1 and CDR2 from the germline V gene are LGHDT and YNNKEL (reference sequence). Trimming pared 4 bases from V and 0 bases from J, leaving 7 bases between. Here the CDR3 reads CASSRQISGANVLTF. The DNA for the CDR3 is TGTGCCAGCAGCCGCCAGATCTCTGGGGCCAACGTCCTGACTTTC.

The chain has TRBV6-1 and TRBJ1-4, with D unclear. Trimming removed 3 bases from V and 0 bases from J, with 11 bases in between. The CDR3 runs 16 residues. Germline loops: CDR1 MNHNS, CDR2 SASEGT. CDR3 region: CASSDRSGPTNEKLFF. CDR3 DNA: TGTGCCAGCAGTGATCGTAGCGGGCCAACTAATGAAAAACTGTTTTTT.

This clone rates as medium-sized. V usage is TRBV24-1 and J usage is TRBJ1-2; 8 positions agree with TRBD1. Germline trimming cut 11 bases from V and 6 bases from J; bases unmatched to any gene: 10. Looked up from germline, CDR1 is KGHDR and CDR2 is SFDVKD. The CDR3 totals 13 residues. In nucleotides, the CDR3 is TGTGCCATGCTAAGAAGGACAGGGAATGGCTACACCTTC. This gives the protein CAMLRRTGNGYTF.

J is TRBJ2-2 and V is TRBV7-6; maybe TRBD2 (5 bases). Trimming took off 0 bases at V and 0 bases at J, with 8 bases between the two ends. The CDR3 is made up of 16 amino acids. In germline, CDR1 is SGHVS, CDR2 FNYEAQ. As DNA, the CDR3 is TGTGCCAGCAGCTTAGCGGGAGCGACGAACACCGGGGAGCTGTTTTTT. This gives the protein CASSLAGATNTGELFF.

The CDR3 bases are TGTGCCAGCAGCATCGCGGGACAGCTGAAATACAATGAGCAGTTCTTC. It codes for CASSIAGQLKYNEQFF. The rearrangement links TRBV28 to TRBJ2-1; weak D call: TRBD1 (7 bases). CDR3 length equals 16 residues. Germline V gene sequence: CDR1 MDHEN, CDR2 SYDVKM. The germline V and J ends were trimmed by 6 bases and 4 bases, with 19 bases remaining between them.

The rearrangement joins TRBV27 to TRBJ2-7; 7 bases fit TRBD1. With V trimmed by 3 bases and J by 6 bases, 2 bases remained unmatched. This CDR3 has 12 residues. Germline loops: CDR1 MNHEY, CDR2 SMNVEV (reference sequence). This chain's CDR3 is CASSFRGLEQYF. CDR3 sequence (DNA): TGTGCCAGCAGTTTTAGGGGGCTCGAGCAGTACTTC.

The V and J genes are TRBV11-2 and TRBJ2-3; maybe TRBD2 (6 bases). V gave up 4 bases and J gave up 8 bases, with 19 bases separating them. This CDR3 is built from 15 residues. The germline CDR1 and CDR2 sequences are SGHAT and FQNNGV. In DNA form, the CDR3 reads TGTGCCAGCAGCTCAGGACGGTTGGGACTCGGTACGCAGTATTTT. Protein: CASSSGRLGLGTQYF.

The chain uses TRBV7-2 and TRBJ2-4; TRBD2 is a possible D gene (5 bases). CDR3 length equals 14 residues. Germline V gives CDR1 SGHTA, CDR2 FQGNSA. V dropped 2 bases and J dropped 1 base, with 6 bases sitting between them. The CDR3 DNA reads TGTGCCAGCAGCTTACGAGGGGCCAAAAACATTCAGTACTTC. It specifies CASSLRGAKNIQYF. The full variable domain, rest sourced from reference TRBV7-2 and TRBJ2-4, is GAGVSQSPSNKVTEKGKDVELRCDPISGHTALYWYRQSLGQGLEFLIYFQGNSAPDKSGLPSDRFSAERTGGSVSTLTIQRTQQEDSAVYLCASSLRGAKNIQYFGAGTRLSVL.

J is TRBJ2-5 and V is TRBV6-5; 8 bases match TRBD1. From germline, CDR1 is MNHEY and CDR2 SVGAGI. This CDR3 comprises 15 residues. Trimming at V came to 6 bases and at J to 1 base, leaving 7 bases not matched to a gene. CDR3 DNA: TGTGCCAGCAGACGAACACAGGGGGTCCAAGAGACCCAGTACTTC. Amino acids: CASRRTQGVQETQYF.

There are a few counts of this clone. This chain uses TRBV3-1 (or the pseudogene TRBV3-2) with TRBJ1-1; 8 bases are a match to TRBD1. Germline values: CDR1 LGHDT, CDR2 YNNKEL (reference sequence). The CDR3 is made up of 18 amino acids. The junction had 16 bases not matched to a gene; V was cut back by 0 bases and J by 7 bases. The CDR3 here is CASSQEIGAGGAWVEAFF. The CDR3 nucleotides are TGTGCCAGCAGCCAAGAGATTGGGGCAGGGGGCGCGTGGGTTGAAGCTTTCTTT.

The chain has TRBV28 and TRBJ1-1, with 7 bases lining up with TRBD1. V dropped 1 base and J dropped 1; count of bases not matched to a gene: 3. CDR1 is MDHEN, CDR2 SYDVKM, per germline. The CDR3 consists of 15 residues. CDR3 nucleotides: TGTGCCAGCAGTTTATTTGGGGACAGGAACACTGAAGCTTTCTTT. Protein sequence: CASSLFGDRNTEAFF.

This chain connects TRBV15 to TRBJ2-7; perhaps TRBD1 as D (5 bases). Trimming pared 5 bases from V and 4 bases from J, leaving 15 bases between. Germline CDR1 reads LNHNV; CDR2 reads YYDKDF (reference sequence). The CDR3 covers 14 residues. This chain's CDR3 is CATSARDRRYEQYF. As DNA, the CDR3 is TGTGCCACCAGCGCGCGTGACAGAAGATACGAGCAGTACTTC.